The rows below give T cell receptor beta chains drawn from one sample of a study of post-analysis software for immune sequencing data. Each CDR3 protein gets one entry after TCRdb re-called the PCR reads with MiXCR. The top ten hold about an eighth of the sample, which has hundreds of thousands of distinct CDR3 sequences, around 40% seen once. Sequences were obtained from blood. The receptors shown here come from a girl aged 10 to 17 with multiple sclerosis. Both conserved end residues are part of each CDR3. Each record gives: J gene, clone size, D gene, V gene, CDR3 DNA, CDR3 protein. D genes are given only for firm matches. For some rows the clone size is stated as once, few or many, or as a class when expanded; others skip it.

TRBJ2-7 | - | - | TRBV27 | TGTGCCAGCAGTTTAAGCAACGGGGGCCTCTACGAGCAGTACTTC | CASSLSNGGLYEQYF
TRBJ2-3 | - | - | TRBV2 | TGTGCCAGCAGTACCCAGGGGCCAGATACGCAGTATTTT | CASSTQGPDTQYF
TRBJ2-5 | - | TRBD2 | TRBV4-2 | TGTGCCAGCAGCCAAGTGTCTACTAGCGGGCCCTACCGTAGGGAGCAGTACTTC | CASSQVSTSGPYRREQYF
TRBJ2-5 | - | TRBD2 | TRBV10-3 | TGTGCCATCAGTGAGTCGATGGGTTTAGCGGGAGTTCAAGAGACCCAGTACTTC | CAISESMGLAGVQETQYF
TRBJ1-2 | few | TRBD1 | TRBV15 | TGTGCCACCAGCAGGGGAACGGGACAGGGGTATGGCTACACCTTC | CATSRGTGQGYGYTF
TRBJ2-5 | - | TRBD2 | TRBV20-1 | TGCAGTGCTCTAGCGGGAGGGCGAGAGACCCAGTACTTC | CSALAGGRETQYF
TRBJ2-1 | - | TRBD2 | TRBV7-9 | TGTGCCAGCACCAGTAGCGGGAGCTCCTACAATGAGCAGTTCTTC | CASTSSGSSYNEQFF
TRBJ2-7 | - | - | TRBV3-1 | TGTGCCAGCAGCCAAGATCAGCGGGTTGCCTACGAGCAGTACTTC | CASSQDQRVAYEQYF
TRBJ2-3 | - | - | TRBV28 | TGTGCCAGCAGTTCCCCGCGTCCCACAGATACGCAGTATTTT | CASSSPRPTDTQYF
TRBJ2-1 | few | - | TRBV9 | TGTGCCAGCAGCGACGGGAACAGTAACAATGAGCAGTTCTTC | CASSDGNSNNEQFF
TRBJ1-1 | few | - | TRBV6-6 | TGTGCCACCTCCTACGGGGATGGGGTTGACACTGAAGCTTTCTTT | CATSYGDGVDTEAFF
TRBJ1-4 | - | - | TRBV10-3 | TGTGCCATCAGTGAGAACGCAGGTTCGGATGAAAAACTGTTTTTT | CAISENAGSDEKLFF
TRBJ2-7 | - | TRBD1 | TRBV7-9 | TGTGCCAGCAGCTTAGCGGGCAGGGGGCCATACGAGCAGTACTTC | CASSLAGRGPYEQYF
TRBJ1-4 | - | - | TRBV5-1 | TGCGCCAGCAGCCCGTCCGGGACTGAAAAACTGTTTTTT | CASSPSGTEKLFF
TRBJ2-2 | - | - | TRBV20-1 | TGCAGTGCTAGGGGGACACTAGCCTCCGGGGAGCTGTTTTTT | CSARGTLASGELFF
TRBJ2-7 | - | - | TRBV29-1 | TGCAGCGCCTCACAGGGTTACTTGTCCTACGAGCAGTACTTC | CSASQGYLSYEQYF
TRBJ2-1 | - | TRBD2 | TRBV3-1 | TGTGCCAGCAGCCAAGATATTCTAGCGGAAGGCTACAATGAGCAGTTCTTC | CASSQDILAEGYNEQFF
TRBJ1-5 | - | - | TRBV27 | TGTGCCAGCAGTAGAGGGGGGCTAGTTCAGCCCCAGCATTTT | CASSRGGLVQPQHF